This passage covers 2 T cell receptor beta chains from one sample sequenced in a study of CD8 T cells in ankylosing spondylitis. Each CDR3 protein is one row after TCRdb ran MiXCR on the 5' RACE reads. Of some 340,000 distinct CDR3 sequences listed, roughly 15% are singletons. Sequenced material: blood, either unsorted or a sorted T cell fraction (not recorded which). The receptors derive from a male donor with ankylosing spondylitis or in good health (not recorded which).

This clonotype turned up a few times. V is TRBV9 and J is TRBJ2-3; unclear D gene. V was clipped by 0 bases and J by 1 base, with 9 bases between them. CDR1 and CDR2 from the germline V gene are SGDLS and YYNGEE. CDR3 size: 15 residues. CDR3 coding DNA: TGTGCCAGCAGCGTAGAACTTACTCGCACAGATACGCAGTATTTT. Translating it yields CASSVELTRTDTQYF.

This clonotype showed up just a few times. This chain links TRBV10-3 with TRBJ2-7; 11 nucleotides match TRBD1. CDR3 length: 16 amino acids. J gave up 3 bases and V 0 bases, and 4 bases lay outside the gene matches. Germline V gene sequence: CDR1 ENHRY, CDR2 SYGVKD. The CDR3: CAISESSGTGGYEQYF. The CDR3 DNA follows: TGTGCCATCAGTGAGTCTTCCGGGACAGGGGGCTACGAGCAGTACTTC.